This T cell receptor (beta chain) was identified in a study of cytomegalovirus exposure and HLA in healthy donors. Findings of the study overall: TCR beta V segments were, for the most part, productive about 87% or about 30% of the time in an earlier analysis. Presence/absence analyses assumed roughly uniform sequencing depth across donors.

The PCR used 60 Vbeta and 13 Jbeta primers. TCRdb keeps only in-frame clones here, not all; method: immunoSEQ multiplex PCR. The table has around 140,000 clones, around 78% seen once. Concerning this clone itself: No antigen is known for it.

This clonotype was obtained from a woman in her late teens or twenties in good health and CMV-seropositive. Material for sequencing was PBMCs.

The CDR3 DNA is TGTGCCAGCAGCTTAGCGGGAGGCTACGAGCAGTACTTC. As protein: CASSLAGGYEQYF. The chain couples TRBV7-6 to TRBJ2-7; TRBD2 might be the D (6 bases). Germline assignment: CDR1 SGHVS and CDR2 FNYEAQ. The CDR3 contains 13 residues. V was shortened by 0 bases and J by 3 bases, with 6 bases between the two germline ends. Drawing the rest from reference TRBV7-6 and TRBJ2-7, the complete variable domain is GAGVSQSPRYKVTKRGQDVALRCDPISGHVSLYWYRQALGQGPEFLTYFNYEAQQDKSGLPNDRFSAERPEGSISTLTIQRTEQRDSAMYRCASSLAGGYEQYFGPGTRLTVT.